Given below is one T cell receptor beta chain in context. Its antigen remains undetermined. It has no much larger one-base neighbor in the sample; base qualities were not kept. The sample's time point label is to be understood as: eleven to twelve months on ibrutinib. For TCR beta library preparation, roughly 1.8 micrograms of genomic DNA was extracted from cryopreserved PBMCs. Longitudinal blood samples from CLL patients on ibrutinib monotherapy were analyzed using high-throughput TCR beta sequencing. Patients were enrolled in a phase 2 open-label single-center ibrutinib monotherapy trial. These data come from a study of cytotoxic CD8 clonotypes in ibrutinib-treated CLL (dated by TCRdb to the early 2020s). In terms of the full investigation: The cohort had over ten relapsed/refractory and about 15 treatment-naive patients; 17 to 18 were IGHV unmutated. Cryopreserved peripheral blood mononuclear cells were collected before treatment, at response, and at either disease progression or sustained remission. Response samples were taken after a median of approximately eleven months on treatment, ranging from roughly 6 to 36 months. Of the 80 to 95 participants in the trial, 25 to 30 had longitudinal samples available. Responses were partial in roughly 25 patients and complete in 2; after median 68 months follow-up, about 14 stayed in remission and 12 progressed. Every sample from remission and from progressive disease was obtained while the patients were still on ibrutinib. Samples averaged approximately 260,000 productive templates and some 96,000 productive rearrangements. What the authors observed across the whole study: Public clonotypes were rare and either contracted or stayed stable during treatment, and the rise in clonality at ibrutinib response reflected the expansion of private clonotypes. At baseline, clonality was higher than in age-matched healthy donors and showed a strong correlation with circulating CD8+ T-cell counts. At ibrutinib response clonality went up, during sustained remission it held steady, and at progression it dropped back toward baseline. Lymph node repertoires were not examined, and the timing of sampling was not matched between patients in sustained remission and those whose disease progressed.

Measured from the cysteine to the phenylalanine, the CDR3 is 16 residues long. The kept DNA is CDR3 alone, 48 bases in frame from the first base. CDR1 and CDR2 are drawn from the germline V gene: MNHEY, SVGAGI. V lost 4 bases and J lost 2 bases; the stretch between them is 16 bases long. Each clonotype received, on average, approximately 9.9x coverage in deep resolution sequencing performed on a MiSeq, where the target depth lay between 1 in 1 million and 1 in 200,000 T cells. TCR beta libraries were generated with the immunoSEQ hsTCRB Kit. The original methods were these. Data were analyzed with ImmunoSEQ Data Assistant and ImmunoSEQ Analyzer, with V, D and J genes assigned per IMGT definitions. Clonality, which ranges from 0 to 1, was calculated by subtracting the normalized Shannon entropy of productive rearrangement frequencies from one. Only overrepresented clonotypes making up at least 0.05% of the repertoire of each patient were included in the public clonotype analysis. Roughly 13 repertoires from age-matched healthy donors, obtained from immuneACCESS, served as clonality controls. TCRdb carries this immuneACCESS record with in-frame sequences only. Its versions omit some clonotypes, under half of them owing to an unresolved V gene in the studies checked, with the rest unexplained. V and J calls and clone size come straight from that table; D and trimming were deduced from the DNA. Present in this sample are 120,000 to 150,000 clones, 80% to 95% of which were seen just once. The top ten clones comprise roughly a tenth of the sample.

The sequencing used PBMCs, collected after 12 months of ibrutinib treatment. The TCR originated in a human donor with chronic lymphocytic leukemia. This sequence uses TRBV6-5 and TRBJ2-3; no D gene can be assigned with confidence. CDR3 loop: CASSSVGLGNTDTQYF. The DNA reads TGTGCCAGCAGTTCGGTAGGCCTTGGTAACACAGATACGCAGTATTTT.